These 22 T cell receptor beta chains were sequenced from one sample in a study of early T cells in non-severe SARS-CoV-2 infection. TCRdb called the 5' RACE reads again in MiXCR, with one record for every CDR3 protein. Here the sample spans approximately 98,000 distinct CDR3 sequences, 9.5% to 13% being singletons. The sequenced sample was whole blood. The receptors here all came from an adult who was a healthcare worker with PCR-confirmed SARS-CoV-2 infection or an uninfected control (not recorded which).

This clonotype was seen only a few times. The rearrangement joins TRBV6-1 to TRBJ2-3; D is uncertain. Between the trimmed V and J ends, which lost 7 bases and 5 bases, there was a span of 13 bases. The CDR3 extends over 13 amino acids. CDR1 is MNHNS and CDR2 is SASEGT in the germline V gene. The DNA of the CDR3 is TGTGCCAGCAAAATTCACGTGGGAGATACGCAGTATTTT. Its protein is CASKIHVGDTQYF.

This clonotype has only a few counts. CDR3 loop: CASSEAPSTDTQYF. In DNA, the CDR3 is TGCGCCAGCAGTGAAGCTCCTAGCACAGATACGCAGTATTTT. This chain uses TRBV10-1 with TRBJ2-3; no clear D. The germline gives CDR1 WNHNN, CDR2 SYGVQD (reference sequence). V was shortened by 3 bases and J by 0 bases, with 7 bases between the two germline ends. The CDR3 covers 14 residues.

The sample holds many counts of this clonotype. The chain couples TRBV14 to TRBJ2-7; unclear D gene. V lost 0 bases to trimming and J lost 0 bases, with 6 bases between them. The germline gives CDR1 SGHDN, CDR2 FVKESK. This CDR3 is 14 amino acids long. The CDR3 spells CASSQDLTSYEQYF. CDR3 nucleotide sequence: TGTGCCAGCAGCCAAGATCTGACCTCCTACGAGCAGTACTTC.

V gene TRBV7-9 combines with J gene TRBJ2-7; D might be TRBD2 (5 bases). The V end lost 0 bases, the J end lost 3 bases, and 12 bases lay between the germline ends. CDR1 SEHNR and CDR2 FQNEAQ come from the germline V gene (reference sequence). This CDR3 comprises 15 residues. In DNA, the CDR3 is TGTGCCAGCAGCTTAGCTGGGAGCCACCGCTACGAGCAGTACTTC. It is translated as CASSLAGSHRYEQYF. The full variable domain, rest sourced from reference TRBV7-9 and TRBJ2-7, is DTGVSQNPRHKITKRGQNVTFRCDPISEHNRLYWYRQTLGQGPEFLTYFQNEAQLEKSRLLSDRFSAERPKGSFSTLEIQRTEQGDSAMYLCASSLAGSHRYEQYFGPGTRLTVT.

The chain has TRBV20-1 and TRBJ1-3; D possibly corresponds to TRBD1 (5 bases). Germline CDR1 is DFQATT and CDR2 is SNEGSKA (reference sequence). V was cut by 6 bases and J by 4 bases, with 19 bases left in between. The CDR3 runs 15 residues. This chain's CDR3 is CSARRGATDGNTIYF. CDR3 nucleotide sequence: TGCAGTGCCCGCCGCGGGGCGACAGACGGAAACACCATATATTTT.

This clonotype was counted a few times. The chain carries TRBV7-2 and TRBJ1-5; no clear D gene. Germline CDR1 reads SGHTA; CDR2 reads FQGNSA. The CDR3 has 14 residues. Trimming cost V 1 base and J 2 bases, with 6 bases left between them. DNA of the CDR3: TGTGCCAGCAGCTTAGATCCGGGCAATCAGCCCCAGCATTTT. Translating it yields CASSLDPGNQPQHF.

The CDR3 region is CAGKRTGEINEKLFF. The CDR3 DNA reads as TGTGCCGGAAAACGGACAGGGGAGATTAATGAAAAACTGTTTTTT. The chain couples TRBV28 to TRBJ1-4; 9 positions match TRBD1. The CDR3 length is 15 residues. Germline-derived CDR1 and CDR2 are MDHEN and SYDVKM. V trimming: 11 bases; J trimming: 4 bases; junction bases outside the gene matches: 11.

This clonotype was picked up many times. This chain uses TRBV3-1 with TRBJ1-1; TRBD1 aligns across 11 bases. The CDR3 has 18 amino acids. With V trimmed by 2 bases and J by 3 bases, 11 bases remained unmatched. In germline, CDR1 is LGHDT, CDR2 YNNKEL (reference sequence). CDR3 region: CASSQRGTGGRVYTEAFF. CDR3 coding DNA: TGTGCCAGCAGCCAAAGGGGGACAGGGGGTCGGGTTTACACTGAAGCTTTCTTT.

Ten or more counts support this clonotype. The chain couples TRBV7-9 to TRBJ1-4, with 7 bases aligning to TRBD1. In germline, CDR1 is SEHNR, CDR2 FQNEAQ (reference sequence). The trim removed 3 bases at V and 3 bases at J, leaving 4 bases unmatched. This CDR3 contains 15 residues. The CDR3 sequence: CASSFKGAANEKLFF. DNA of the CDR3: TGTGCCAGCAGCTTTAAGGGGGCGGCTAATGAAAAACTGTTTTTT.

Regarding this clonotype: A much larger clone lies one base from this, so it may be a read error. The chain couples TRBV6-5 to TRBJ1-4, with TRBD1 matching over 9 bases. There are 15 residues in the CDR3. Germline values: CDR1 MNHEY, CDR2 SVGAGI. V lost 6 bases and J lost 9; bases outside the gene matches: 11. CDR3 in amino acids: CASSQTQGAGKKLFF. The CDR3 nucleotides read TGTGCCAGCAGCCAAACACAGGGGGCAGGTAAAAAACTGTTTTTT.

This clonotype was counted only a few times. The chain links TRBV12-3 or TRBV12-4 to TRBJ2-7; no clear D gene. This CDR3 is built from 13 residues. V gave up 6 bases and J gave up 0 bases, with 9 bases separating them. The CDR3 DNA reads TGTGCCAGCAGAACTGGTAGCTCCTACGAGCAGTACTTC. Protein sequence: CASRTGSSYEQYF.

The table lists this clonotype with many counts. Here the CDR3 DNA reads TGTGCCAGCAGGTTAGCGGGGCTAAACAATGAGCAGTTCTTC. Residues: CASRLAGLNNEQFF. The chain couples TRBV28 to TRBJ2-1, with TRBD2 matching 8 bases. Trimming removed 6 bases from V and 5 bases from J; junction bases left unmatched: 6. CDR1 is MDHEN, CDR2 SYDVKM, per germline. The CDR3 contains 14 residues.

Ten or more counts support this clonotype. V usage is TRBV14 and J usage is TRBJ2-3; TRBD1 matches at 10 bases. This CDR3 region has 16 residues. The junction had 4 bases not matched to a gene; V was cut back by 4 bases and J by 0 bases. Germline loops: CDR1 SGHDN, CDR2 FVKESK. Here the CDR3 DNA reads TGTGCCAGCAGCCGGGACAGGGGTCCTAGCACAGATACGCAGTATTTT. Protein product: CASSRDRGPSTDTQYF.

The J gene is TRBJ2-7, the V gene TRBV21-1; no DNA check was done on the table's D call, TRBD1. TRBV21-1 is a known pseudogene. The CDR3 runs to 11 residues. The CDR3 DNA reads TGTGCCACACAGGGGACCTACGAGCAGTACTTC. Translated, it gives CATQGTYEQYF.

V gene TRBV16 combines with J gene TRBJ2-7; no clear D gene. The CDR3 runs to 13 residues. Per the germline V gene, CDR1 is KGHSY and CDR2 is FQNENV. V was clipped by 1 base and J by 2 bases, with 6 bases between them. The CDR3 nucleotides are TGTGCCAGCAGCCAATACCAGCCCTACGAGCAGTACTTC. It specifies CASSQYQPYEQYF.

This clonotype has only a few counts. The rearrangement uses TRBV7-8 and TRBJ2-7; possibly TRBD2 for D (6 bases). V was cut by 2 bases and J by 3 bases, with 14 bases left in between. Germline V gene lookup returns CDR1 SGHVS and CDR2 FQNEAQ. The CDR3 contains 15 residues. CDR3 region: CASSLFTREDYEQYF. CDR3 sequence (DNA): TGTGCCAGCAGCTTATTTACCAGGGAGGACTACGAGCAGTACTTC. Full variable domain (outside the CDR3, taken from reference TRBV7-8 and TRBJ2-7): GAGVSQSPRYKVAKRGQDVALRCDPISGHVSLFWYQQALGQGPEFLTYFQNEAQLDKSGLPSDRFFAERPEGSVSTLKIQRTQQEDSAVYLCASSLFTREDYEQYFGPGTRLTVT.

This clonotype was seen more than once but under ten times. The V and J genes are TRBV10-1 and TRBJ2-7; 13 bases align to TRBD2. Looked up from germline, CDR1 is WNHNN and CDR2 is SYGVQD (reference sequence). The CDR3 has 16 residues. V shed 0 bases and J 5 bases; nucleotides not matched to a gene: 4. The CDR3 is CASSESLGTSGNEQYF. The CDR3 DNA sequence: TGCGCCAGCAGTGAGTCTCTGGGGACTAGCGGGAACGAGCAGTACTTC.

The CDR3 loop reads CASSFRTGPQETQYF. Here the CDR3 DNA reads TGTGCCAGCAGCTTCAGGACAGGGCCCCAAGAGACCCAGTACTTC. This chain joins TRBV5-4 and TRBJ2-5; 8 positions match TRBD1. The CDR3 is made up of 15 amino acids. Per the germline V gene, CDR1 is SGHNT and CDR2 is YYREEE (reference sequence). J was trimmed by 1 base and V by 2 bases; bases with no gene match: 4.

The J gene is TRBJ1-5, the V gene TRBV18; 7 positions match TRBD1. Germline V lookup: CDR1 KGHSH, CDR2 LQKENI. With 6 bases clipped from V and 5 bases from J, the junction kept 10 bases outside the gene matches. The CDR3 contains 15 residues. CDR3 amino acids: CASSSDSTGDQPQHF. DNA for the CDR3: TGTGCCAGCTCCTCGGATTCTACAGGGGATCAGCCCCAGCATTTT.

Comment on this clonotype: This could be a read error, since a much larger clone is one nucleotide away. This sequence joins TRBV28 and TRBJ2-3; D is perhaps TRBD2 (6 bases). The CDR3 covers 15 residues. V lost 5 bases, J lost 7 bases, and 19 bases lay in between. Germline assignment: CDR1 MDHEN and CDR2 SYDVKM. CDR3 region: CASSPLARGPNTQYF. The CDR3 DNA is TGTGCCAGCAGTCCGCTAGCGAGGGGACCAAATACGCAGTATTTT.

This clonotype was seen repeatedly, ten times or more. This chain uses TRBV20-1 with TRBJ1-5; 8 bases fit TRBD1. Germline trimming cut 5 bases from V and 7 bases from J; bases unmatched to any gene: 13. CDR3 length equals 15 residues. Germline V gene data show CDR1 as DFQATT and CDR2 as SNEGSKA (reference sequence). In nucleotides, the CDR3 is TGCAGTGCTTCCGCAACCCTGGACAGGGACCAGCCCCAGCATTTT. This translates into CSASATLDRDQPQHF.

This clonotype has just a few counts. The chain joins TRBV29-1 to TRBJ2-1; D gene uncertain. This CDR3 spans 13 amino acids. Germline lookup yields CDR1 SQVTM and CDR2 ANQGSEA. V lost 4 bases and J lost 3, with 10 bases in between. This CDR3 is CSVANGVYNEQFF. The CDR3 region has the DNA TGCAGCGTTGCGAATGGGGTCTACAATGAGCAGTTCTTC.